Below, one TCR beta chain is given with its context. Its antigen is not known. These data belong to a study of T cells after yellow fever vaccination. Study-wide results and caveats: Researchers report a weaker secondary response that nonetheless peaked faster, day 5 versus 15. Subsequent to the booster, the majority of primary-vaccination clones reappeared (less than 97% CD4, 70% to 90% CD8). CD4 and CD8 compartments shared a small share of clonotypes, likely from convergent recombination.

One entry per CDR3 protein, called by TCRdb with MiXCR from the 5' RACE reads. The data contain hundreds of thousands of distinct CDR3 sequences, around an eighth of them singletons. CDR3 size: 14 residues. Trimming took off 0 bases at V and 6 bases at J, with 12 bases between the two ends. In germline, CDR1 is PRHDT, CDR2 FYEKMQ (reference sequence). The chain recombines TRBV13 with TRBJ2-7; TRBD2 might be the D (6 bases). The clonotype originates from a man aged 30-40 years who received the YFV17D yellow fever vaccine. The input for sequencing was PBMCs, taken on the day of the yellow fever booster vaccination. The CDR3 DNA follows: TGTGCCAGCAGCTTAGGCCTTATCGGGAGCGAGCAGTACTTC. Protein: CASSLGLIGSEQYF.